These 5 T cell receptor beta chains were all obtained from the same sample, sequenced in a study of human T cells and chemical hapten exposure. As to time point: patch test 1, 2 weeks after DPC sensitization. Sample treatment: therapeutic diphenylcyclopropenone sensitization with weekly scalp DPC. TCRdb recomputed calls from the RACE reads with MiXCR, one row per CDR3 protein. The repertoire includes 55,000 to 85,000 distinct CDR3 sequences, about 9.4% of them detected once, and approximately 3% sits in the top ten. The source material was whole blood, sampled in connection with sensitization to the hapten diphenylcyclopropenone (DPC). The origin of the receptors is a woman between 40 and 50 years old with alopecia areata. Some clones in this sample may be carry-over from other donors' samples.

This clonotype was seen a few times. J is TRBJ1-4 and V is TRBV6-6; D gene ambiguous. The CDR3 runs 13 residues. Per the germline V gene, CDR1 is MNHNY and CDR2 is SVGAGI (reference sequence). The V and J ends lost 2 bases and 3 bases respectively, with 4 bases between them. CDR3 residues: CASSYPPNEKLFF. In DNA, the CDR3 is TGTGCCAGCAGTTACCCTCCTAATGAAAAACTGTTTTTT.

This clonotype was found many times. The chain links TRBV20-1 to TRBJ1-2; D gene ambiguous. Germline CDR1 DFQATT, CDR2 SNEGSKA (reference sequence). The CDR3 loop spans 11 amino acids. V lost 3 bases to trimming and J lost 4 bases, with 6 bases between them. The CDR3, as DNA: TGCAGTGCTAGTCCAGCCTATGGCTACACCTTC. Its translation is CSASPAYGYTF.

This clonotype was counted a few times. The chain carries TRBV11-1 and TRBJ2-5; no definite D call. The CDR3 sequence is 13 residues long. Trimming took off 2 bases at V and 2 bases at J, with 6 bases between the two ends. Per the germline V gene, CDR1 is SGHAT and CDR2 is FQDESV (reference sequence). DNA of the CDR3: TGTGCCAGCAGCTTAACACCTCAAGAGACCCAGTACTTC. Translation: CASSLTPQETQYF. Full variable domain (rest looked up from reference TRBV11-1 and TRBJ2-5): EAEVAQSPRYKITEKSQAVAFWCDPISGHATLYWYRQILGQGPELLVQFQDESVVDDSQLPKDRFSAERLKGVDSTLKIQPAELGDSAMYLCASSLTPQETQYFGPGTRLLVL.

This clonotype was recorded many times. CDR3 coding DNA: TGCAGCGTTGACGAGGGGCATGAAAAACTGTTTTTT. Encoded protein: CSVDEGHEKLFF. The rearrangement links TRBV29-1 to TRBJ1-4, with a weak D call TRBD1 (5 bases). The germline V gene has CDR1 SQVTM and CDR2 ANQGSEA. The length of the CDR3 is 12 residues. The V gene lost 3 bases and the J gene lost 6 bases, with 8 bases spanning the gap.

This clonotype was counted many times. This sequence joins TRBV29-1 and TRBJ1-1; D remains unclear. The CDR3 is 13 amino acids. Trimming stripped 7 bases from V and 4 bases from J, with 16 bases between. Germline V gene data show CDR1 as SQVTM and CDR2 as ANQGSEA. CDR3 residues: CSGKSIPGTEAFF. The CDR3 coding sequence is TGCAGCGGCAAATCAATCCCGGGCACTGAAGCTTTCTTT.